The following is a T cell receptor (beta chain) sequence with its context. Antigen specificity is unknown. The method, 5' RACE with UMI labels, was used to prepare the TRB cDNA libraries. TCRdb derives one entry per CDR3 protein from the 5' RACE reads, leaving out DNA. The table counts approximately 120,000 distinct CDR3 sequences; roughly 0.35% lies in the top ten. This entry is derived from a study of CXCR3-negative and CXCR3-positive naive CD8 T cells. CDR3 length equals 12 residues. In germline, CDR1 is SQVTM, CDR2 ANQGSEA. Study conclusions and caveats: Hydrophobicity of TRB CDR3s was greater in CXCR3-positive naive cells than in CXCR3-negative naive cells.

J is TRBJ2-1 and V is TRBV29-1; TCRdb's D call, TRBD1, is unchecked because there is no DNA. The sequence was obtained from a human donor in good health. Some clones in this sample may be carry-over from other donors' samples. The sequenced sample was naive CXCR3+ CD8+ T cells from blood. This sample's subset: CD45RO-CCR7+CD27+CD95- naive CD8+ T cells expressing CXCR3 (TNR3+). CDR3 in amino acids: CSGQGGRNEQFF.